These 2 T cell receptor beta chains share one sample of origin, sequenced in a study of human T cells and chemical hapten exposure. TCRdb recomputed calls from the RACE reads with MiXCR, one row per CDR3 protein. The sample lists approximately 45,000 distinct CDR3 sequences, about 4.5% seen once, with about 1.5% in the top ten. Time point meaning: healthy volunteer bleed at 2 weeks. Blood, whole and unfractionated, served as the source for total RNA extraction. The sequenced sample was whole blood. Receptors originate from a female donor in good health. Some clones in this sample may be carry-over from other donors' samples.

This clonotype appeared many times. The gene calls are TRBV12-3 or TRBV12-4 and TRBJ1-4; D remains unclear. This CDR3 has 15 residues. The V gene lost 6 bases and the J gene lost 5 bases, with 16 bases spanning the gap. In nucleotides, the CDR3 is TGTGCCAGCAGCCCCCAACGTGGCGGGAATGAAAAACTGTTTTTT. Protein: CASSPQRGGNEKLFF.

Ten or more counts support this clonotype. The chain recombines TRBV6-2 or TRBV6-3 with TRBJ2-7, with TRBD1 as a possible D gene (5 bases). CDR1 MNHEY and CDR2 SVGEGT come from the germline V gene. The CDR3 covers 13 residues. The V gene lost 6 bases and the J gene lost 2 bases, with 11 bases spanning the gap. CDR3 residues: CASSADSPYEQYF. Here the CDR3 DNA reads TGTGCCAGCAGCGCCGACAGCCCCTACGAGCAGTACTTC.